These 9 T cell receptor beta chains originate from one sample sequenced in a study of OX40 agonist ivuxolimab in advanced cancers. TCRdb's table, derived via immunoSEQ multiplex PCR, lists solely in-frame clones and lacks some. Of some 67,000 clones listed, around nine tenths are singletons. The input for sequencing was CD4+ or CD8+ T cells sorted from blood, taken in a trial of the OX40 agonist ivuxolimab. The receptors were gathered from an adult with an advanced solid tumor such as melanoma, head and neck, liver or kidney cancer.

V and J are TRBV5-4 and TRBJ2-1; D uncertain. Trimming cost V 4 bases and J 4 bases, with 15 bases left between them. Germline CDR1 SGHNT, CDR2 YYREEE (reference sequence). CDR3 size: 15 residues. The DNA of the CDR3 is TGTGCCAGCAGCAGTATGGCAGACGGATACAATGAGCAGTTCTTC. Protein product: CASSSMADGYNEQFF.

The chain has TRBV5-1 and TRBJ2-1; TRBD2 aligns across 7 bases. The CDR3 is 13 residues long. Losses at the gene ends were 6 bases for V and 7 bases for J; bases not matched to a gene: 7. Germline loops: CDR1 SGHRS, CDR2 YFSETQ. CDR3 in DNA: TGCGCCAGCACGAGGGGAGGGATGAATGAGCAGTTCTTC. Amino acid sequence: CASTRGGMNEQFF.

The chain joins TRBV27 to TRBJ2-7, with 11 nucleotides matching TRBD2. V shed 5 bases and J 4 bases; nucleotides not matched to a gene: 16. The CDR3 length is 18 residues. CDR1 and CDR2 from the germline V gene are MNHEY and SMNVEV (reference sequence). CDR3 coding DNA: TGTGCCAGCAGTCTTAGCGGGAGGGCCAGTACTATGGGATACGAGCAGTACTTC. Amino acid sequence: CASSLSGRASTMGYEQYF.

The CDR3 region has the DNA TGCGCCAGCAGCCAAGAACGGTCGCCTGGAAACACCATATATTTT. Translated, it gives CASSQERSPGNTIYF. The chain uses TRBV4-1 and TRBJ1-3; D remains ambiguous. The germline V gene has CDR1 MGHRA and CDR2 YSYEKL. V lost 0 bases and J 2 bases, leaving 8 bases between the germline ends. This CDR3 spans 15 amino acids.

The chain employs TRBV18 and TRBJ2-1; no reliable D call. There are 15 residues in the CDR3. Germline V lookup: CDR1 KGHSH, CDR2 LQKENI. Deletions cut 0 bases from V and 0 bases from J, with 6 bases between. CDR3 sequence reads: CASSPPESSYNEQFF. For the CDR3, the DNA is TGTGCCAGCTCACCACCGGAGAGCTCCTACAATGAGCAGTTCTTC.

V usage is TRBV6-6 and J usage is TRBJ1-4; D remains ambiguous. The CDR3 length is 16 residues. V was shortened by 2 bases and J by 8 bases, with 18 bases between the two germline ends. The germline V gene encodes CDR1 MNHNY and CDR2 SVGAGI (reference sequence). CDR3 protein: CASSYPQAVTGEKLFF. The DNA for the CDR3 is TGTGCCAGCAGTTACCCCCAGGCAGTCACCGGGGAAAAACTGTTTTTT.

The V gene is TRBV7-9, the J gene TRBJ2-4, with D possibly being TRBD2 (5 bases). There are 17 residues in the CDR3. Germline assignment: CDR1 SEHNR and CDR2 FQNEAQ (reference sequence). V was trimmed by 5 bases and J by 0 bases, leaving 17 bases between them. CDR3 loop: CASSRDGGSLAKNIQYF. CDR3 in DNA: TGTGCCAGCAGCCGGGATGGTGGGTCCCTAGCCAAAAACATTCAGTACTTC.

The chain is built from TRBV7-2 and TRBJ2-7, with TRBD2 matching 8 bases. The CDR3 spans 14 residues. J lost 4 bases, V lost 7 bases, and 9 bases had no gene match. CDR1 and CDR2 from the germline V gene are SGHTA and FQGNSA. The CDR3 sequence is CASTTGTSGYEQYF. The CDR3 DNA sequence: TGTGCCAGCACCACCGGGACTAGTGGTTACGAGCAGTACTTC.

V and J are TRBV4-1 and TRBJ1-2; D unresolved. The CDR3 extends over 15 amino acids. V lost 1 base and J 4 bases, leaving 13 bases between the germline ends. The germline CDR1 and CDR2 sequences are MGHRA and YSYEKL. The CDR3 sequence is CASSQALGQLYGYTF. CDR3 bases: TGCGCCAGCAGCCAAGCTCTGGGCCAGCTCTATGGCTACACCTTC.